The 28 T cell receptor beta chains given below trace back to one sample, sequenced in a study of T cells in tuberculosis. Clones were read by immunoSEQ multiplex PCR, and TCRdb kept only the in-frame ones, dropping some. The sample shows over 25,000 clones, nearly 90% of them seen only once. The sequencing input was PBMCs. Every receptor here comes from a donor aged 10-29 years with latent tuberculosis or without tuberculosis infection.

The chain couples TRBV9 to TRBJ1-2; D is undetermined. Germline V gives CDR1 SGDLS, CDR2 YYNGEE. This CDR3 has 15 residues. V was clipped by 1 base and J by 6 bases, with 16 bases between them. The CDR3 spells CASSVTPGPADGYTF. The CDR3 DNA reads TGTGCCAGCAGCGTAACTCCGGGTCCGGCTGATGGCTACACCTTC.

A few counts support this clone. The chain is built from TRBV5-4 and TRBJ2-5; a possible D gene is TRBD2 (6 bases). The CDR3 extends over 14 amino acids. Germline values: CDR1 SGHNT, CDR2 YYREEE (reference sequence). V was trimmed by 3 bases and J by 5 bases, leaving 14 bases between them. CDR3 nucleotide sequence: TGTGCCAGCAGCTCCCAGGGCGCGGGGGAGACCCAGTACTTC. This translates into CASSSQGAGETQYF.

This rearrangement joins TRBV27 to TRBJ1-2; TRBD1 might be the D (6 bases). The V gene's germline CDR1 is MNHEY and CDR2 SMNVEV (reference sequence). V was shortened by 6 bases and J by 6 bases, with 14 bases between the two germline ends. This CDR3 contains 13 residues. The CDR3 bases are TGTGCCAGCAGACATAGGGGGTGGGATGGCTACACCTTC. Its protein is CASRHRGWDGYTF.

The gene calls are TRBV5-4 and TRBJ2-3; no definite D call. CDR1 is SGHNT, CDR2 YYREEE, per germline (reference sequence). This CDR3 region has 13 residues. V shed 4 bases and J shed 1 base, with 7 bases lying between them. The CDR3 DNA follows: TGTGCCAGCAGCCCCGTAGGCACAGATACGCAGTATTTT. Protein product: CASSPVGTDTQYF.

This clone was seen just once. This chain joins TRBV28 and TRBJ2-5; 8 bases fit TRBD2. Unmatched junction bases numbered 6, after V lost 1 base and J lost 5 bases. Germline CDR1 MDHEN, CDR2 SYDVKM. The CDR3 totals 15 residues. The CDR3 is CASSLSREGWETQYF. The CDR3 DNA is TGTGCCAGCAGTTTATCCCGGGAGGGTTGGGAGACCCAGTACTTC.

This clone was found once. The rearrangement joins TRBV6-5 to TRBJ1-2; 11 bases line up with TRBD1. Germline values: CDR1 MNHEY, CDR2 SVGAGI. V was pared by 3 bases and J by 8 bases, with 8 bases of the junction left unmatched. This CDR3 contains 15 residues. The CDR3 DNA follows: TGTGCCAGCAGTTATGGGGACAGGGGGAGGTTGGGCTACACCTTC. Its translation is CASSYGDRGRLGYTF.

V usage is TRBV19 and J usage is TRBJ1-1; TRBD1 matches at 7 bases. Germline values: CDR1 LNHDA, CDR2 SQIVND (reference sequence). V shed 6 bases and J 0 bases; nucleotides not matched to a gene: 7. This CDR3 spans 15 amino acids. CDR3 region: CASRRQGALNTEAFF. CDR3 DNA: TGTGCCAGTAGGCGACAGGGAGCGTTGAACACTGAAGCTTTCTTT.

The chain recombines TRBV5-1 with TRBJ2-2, with TRBD2 identical over 11 bases. The J segment lost 2 bases and the V segment lost 2 bases, leaving 2 bases of the junction unmatched. Germline values: CDR1 SGHRS, CDR2 YFSETQ. The CDR3 is made up of 16 amino acids. The CDR3 nucleotides are TGCGCCAGCAGCTTTGGACTAGCGGGCAACACCGGGGAGCTGTTTTTT. Amino acid sequence: CASSFGLAGNTGELFF.

The chain employs TRBV7-6 and TRBJ2-3, with 11 bases matching TRBD2. V was clipped by 3 bases and J by 4 bases; unmatched bases: 3. The CDR3 is 15 amino acids. The germline CDR1 and CDR2 sequences are SGHVS and FNYEAQ. Here the CDR3 DNA reads TGTGCCAGCAGCTTTAGCGGGGGGGCCGCAGATACGCAGTATTTT. Translating gives CASSFSGGAADTQYF.

V and J are TRBV21-1 and TRBJ2-7; the DNA was not compared with TRBD1, the D call given in the table. TRBV21-1 is a recognized pseudogene. This CDR3 has 16 amino acids. The CDR3 region has the DNA TGTGCCAGCAGCAGGGGGTGCCGGGACAGATCCTACGAGCAGTACTTC. This gives the protein CASSRGCRDRSYEQYF.

V gene TRBV19 combines with J gene TRBJ2-2, with a possible D match to TRBD1 (5 bases). The V and J ends lost 6 bases and 4 bases respectively, with 18 bases between them. Germline V gene data show CDR1 as LNHDA and CDR2 as SQIVND (reference sequence). This CDR3 has 16 residues. The CDR3 region is CASSKPQGPSTGELFF. The CDR3, as DNA: TGTGCCAGTAGCAAACCCCAGGGCCCGTCCACCGGGGAGCTGTTTTTT.

This chain uses TRBV21-1 with TRBJ2-7; the table's D call, TRBD2, was not checked against the DNA. TRBV21-1 is reported as a pseudogene. This CDR3 contains 13 residues. This CDR3 is CASSKILRYEQYF. For the CDR3, the DNA is TGTGCCAGCAGCAAAATTCTCCGCTACGAGCAGTACTTC.

The V call is TRBV4-3, the J call TRBJ1-5; 7 nucleotides line up with TRBD1. Germline V gene lookup returns CDR1 LGHNA and CDR2 YSLEER. This CDR3 comprises 16 residues. J lost 4 bases, V lost 1 base, and 7 bases had no gene match. CDR3 nucleotides: TGCGCCAGCAGCCAAGCTCTGGACAGGTTTAATCAGCCCCAGCATTTT. This translates into CASSQALDRFNQPQHF.

This chain connects TRBV6-4 to TRBJ2-1; tentatively, D is TRBD2 (7 bases). V lost 0 bases and J 6 bases, leaving 15 bases between the germline ends. Germline CDR1 reads MRHNA; CDR2 reads SNTAGT. The CDR3 runs to 16 residues. Here the CDR3 reads CASSDSIDAGANEQFF. Here the CDR3 DNA reads TGTGCCAGCAGTGACTCGATTGATGCGGGGGCCAATGAGCAGTTCTTC.

CDR3 sequence reads: CSVPKQGADTEAFF. CDR3 in DNA: TGCAGCGTCCCCAAACAGGGGGCGGACACTGAAGCTTTCTTT. This sequence joins TRBV29-1 and TRBJ1-1; 9 bases line up with TRBD1. V trimming: 6 bases; J trimming: 3 bases; junction bases outside the gene matches: 8. Germline CDR1 reads SQVTM; CDR2 reads ANQGSEA. The CDR3 spans 14 residues.

The DNA of the CDR3 is TGTGCCAGCAGTAGACAGGGGGGCACAGATACGCAGTATTTT. Amino acid sequence: CASSRQGGTDTQYF. The chain is built from TRBV28 and TRBJ2-3; 9 nucleotides agree with TRBD1. V trimming: 5 bases; J trimming: 1 base; junction bases outside the gene matches: 1. The CDR3 extends over 14 amino acids. In germline, CDR1 is MDHEN, CDR2 SYDVKM. The full variable domain, rest sourced from reference TRBV28 and TRBJ2-3, is DVKVTQSSRYLVKRTGEKVFLECVQDMDHENMFWYRQDPGLGLRLIYFSYDVKMKEKGDIPEGYSVSREKKERFSLILESASTNQTSMYLCASSRQGGTDTQYFGPGTRLTVL.

This chain links TRBV18 with TRBJ1-1, with D possibly TRBD1 on 5 matching bases. The CDR3 is made up of 13 amino acids. The V end was cut by 9 bases, the J end by 3 bases, with 14 bases between. CDR1 is KGHSH, CDR2 LQKENI, per germline. The CDR3 DNA reads as TGTGCCAGTCAGAGGGACTTGGACACTGAAGCTTTCTTT. Translation: CASQRDLDTEAFF.

The chain joins TRBV29-1 to TRBJ2-4, with TRBD1 matching 10 bases. Germline V gives CDR1 SQVTM, CDR2 ANQGSEA. V dropped 7 bases and J dropped 7; count of bases not matched to a gene: 7. This CDR3 is 13 amino acids long. The CDR3: CSARGQGSNIQYF. The CDR3 region has the DNA TGCAGCGCCCGGGGACAGGGGTCGAACATTCAGTACTTC.

This chain connects TRBV2 to TRBJ2-7; D is uncertain. The V end was cut by 3 bases, the J end by 2 bases, with 11 bases between. The CDR3 is made up of 14 amino acids. Germline lookup yields CDR1 SNHLY and CDR2 FYNNEI. The CDR3 is CASSEAYSPYEQYF. CDR3 in DNA: TGTGCCAGCAGTGAGGCCTACAGTCCCTACGAGCAGTACTTC.

The chain carries TRBV10-1 and TRBJ2-7, with D possibly being TRBD1 (6 bases). CDR1 WNHNN and CDR2 SYGVQD come from the germline V gene (reference sequence). Deletions cut 6 bases from V and 4 bases from J, with 16 bases between. CDR3 length: 14 amino acids. CDR3 sequence reads: CASRGAGKGYEQYF. The DNA of the CDR3 is TGCGCCAGCAGGGGGGCTGGTAAGGGGTACGAGCAGTACTTC.

This chain links TRBV9 with TRBJ1-2; a weak D match, TRBD1 (5 bases). CDR1 and CDR2 (germline): SGDLS, YYNGEE. Deletions cut 4 bases from V and 6 bases from J, with 13 bases between. The CDR3 length is 13 residues. In DNA form, the CDR3 reads TGTGCCAGCAGCAACTCCAGGGTAGATGGCTACACCTTC. Its protein is CASSNSRVDGYTF.

The chain uses TRBV7-3 and TRBJ2-3; 15 positions agree with TRBD2. Trimming took 4 bases from V and 6 from J; bases not matched to a gene: 5. The CDR3 is 16 amino acids. Per germline, CDR1 SGHTA and CDR2 FQGTGA. CDR3 amino acids: CASSSGLAGGTDTQYF. CDR3 coding DNA: TGTGCCAGCAGCTCCGGACTAGCGGGGGGGACGGATACGCAGTATTTT.

The rearrangement joins TRBV19 to TRBJ1-2; 9 positions match TRBD1. The trim removed 9 bases at V and 8 bases at J, leaving 10 bases unmatched. Germline lookup yields CDR1 LNHDA and CDR2 SQIVND (reference sequence). The CDR3 loop spans 13 amino acids. Written as DNA, the CDR3 is TGTGCCAGCAGGACAGGGGTCAAAGCGGGCTACACCTTC. This encodes CASRTGVKAGYTF.

The chain joins TRBV9 to TRBJ2-3; 7 nucleotides agree with TRBD2. The CDR3 covers 15 residues. The V gene end was trimmed by 0 bases and the J gene end by 5 bases; junction bases not matched to a gene: 6. The germline CDR1 and CDR2 sequences are SGDLS and YYNGEE. DNA of the CDR3: TGTGCCAGCAGCGTAGGTCTAGCGGCGGGAGATACGCAGTATTTT. Protein: CASSVGLAAGDTQYF.

The chain links TRBV15 to TRBJ2-3; a weak D match, TRBD1 (6 bases). The CDR3 is made up of 15 amino acids. CDR1 LNHNV and CDR2 YYDKDF come from the germline V gene (reference sequence). V was pared by 5 bases and J by 3 bases, with 15 bases between. CDR3 residues: CATSAVGTSTDTQYF. CDR3 DNA: TGTGCCACCAGCGCCGTGGGGACATCGACAGATACGCAGTATTTT.

This chain links TRBV21-1 with TRBJ2-1; TRBD1 reflects the table's D call only, with no check against the DNA. TRBV21-1 is classified as a pseudogene. The CDR3 is 17 residues long. The CDR3 region has the DNA TGTGCCAGCAGCAAACCGAGGGGGACAGGGTCTAGCAATGAGCAGTTCTTC. Protein product: CASSKPRGTGSSNEQFF.

The genes are TRBV28 and TRBJ1-6, with 7 bases aligning to TRBD1. V gave up 6 bases and J gave up 0 bases; unmatched junction bases: 8. This CDR3 region has 17 residues. The V gene's germline CDR1 is MDHEN and CDR2 SYDVKM. This CDR3 reads CASRTTGPSSYNSPLHF. The CDR3 nucleotides are TGTGCCAGCAGGACGACAGGGCCGAGCTCCTATAATTCACCCCTCCACTTT.

V gene TRBV7-8 combines with J gene TRBJ2-2; the D gene is possibly TRBD2 (7 bases). Trimming pared 11 bases from V and 4 bases from J, leaving 23 bases between. The V gene's germline CDR1 is SGHVS and CDR2 FQNEAQ. This CDR3 has 16 residues. CDR3 amino acids: CASSTRGGRGTGELFF. CDR3 DNA: TGTGCCTCCTCCACTAGGGGGGGCCGGGGCACCGGGGAGCTGTTTTTT.